A single sample is the source of the 25 T cell receptor beta chains below, sequenced in a study of human T cells and chemical hapten exposure. TCRdb reprocessed the RACE reads via MiXCR and lists one record per CDR3 protein. Among about 190,000 distinct CDR3 sequences, approximately 24% were seen once, and the ten largest hold 2% to 2.5%. Specified time point: patch test 3, about 24 weeks after DPC sensitization. Treatment denoted: therapeutic diphenylcyclopropenone sensitization with weekly scalp DPC. The sequenced sample was whole blood, obtained in connection with sensitization to the hapten diphenylcyclopropenone (DPC). These receptors all come from a woman between 40 and 50 years old with alopecia areata. Some clones in this sample may be carry-over from other donors' samples.

The chain carries TRBV9 and TRBJ1-1; 7 bases are shared with TRBD1. Germline V lookup: CDR1 SGDLS, CDR2 YYNGEE. After removal of 2 bases from V and 1 base from J, the junction contained 2 bases not matched to a gene. CDR3 length: 14 amino acids. In DNA form, the CDR3 reads TGTGCCAGCAGCGTGACAGGGCGGAACACTGAAGCTTTCTTT. It encodes CASSVTGRNTEAFF.

V is TRBV20-1 and J is TRBJ1-5; TRBD1 is a possible D gene (6 bases). This CDR3 spans 15 amino acids. V was trimmed by 6 bases and J by 4 bases, leaving 19 bases between them. Germline V CDR1 and CDR2: DFQATT, SNEGSKA (reference sequence). CDR3 in DNA: TGCAGTGCCTTACTGTCTGGGAGGGGGAATCAGCCCCAGCATTTT. It encodes CSALLSGRGNQPQHF.

This clonotype was found a few times. The chain has TRBV7-9 and TRBJ2-7; 7 bases line up with TRBD1. Per the germline V gene, CDR1 is SEHNR and CDR2 is FQNEAQ (reference sequence). The CDR3 consists of 13 residues. V shed 5 bases, J shed 2 bases, and the junction held 3 bases outside the gene matches. DNA of the CDR3: TGTGCCAGCAGCAGGGGGCTCACCTACGAGCAGTACTTC. Its translation: CASSRGLTYEQYF.

The chain employs TRBV5-1 and TRBJ2-7, with 7 bases matching TRBD1. This CDR3 has 14 amino acids. The V segment lost 6 bases and the J segment 7 bases; nucleotides outside the gene matches: 13. The germline CDR1 and CDR2 sequences are SGHRS and YFSETQ. The CDR3 coding sequence is TGCGCCAGCACACCAATGGGGACAGACGGTGAGCAGTACTTC. It translates to CASTPMGTDGEQYF.

This clonotype was seen a single time. V gene TRBV4-2 combines with J gene TRBJ1-3; the D is unclear. Deletions cut 1 base from V and 1 base from J, with 8 bases between. Germline V gives CDR1 LGHNA, CDR2 YNFKEQ. There are 15 residues in the CDR3. CDR3 sequence reads: CASSQVEISGNTIYF. The CDR3 coding sequence is TGTGCCAGCAGCCAAGTTGAGATATCTGGAAACACCATATATTTT.

This chain joins TRBV5-1 and TRBJ2-3, with 8 bases matching TRBD2. This CDR3 is built from 13 residues. Trimming cost V 5 bases and J 6 bases; bases outside gene matches: 5. Germline CDR1 is SGHRS and CDR2 is YFSETQ. The CDR3 loop reads CASSPGLGDTQYF. The CDR3 region has the DNA TGCGCCAGCAGTCCGGGACTAGGGGATACGCAGTATTTT.

V usage is TRBV12-3 or TRBV12-4 and J usage is TRBJ2-1, with 9 bases aligning to TRBD1. The CDR3 has 15 amino acids. The J segment lost 8 bases and the V segment lost 6 bases, leaving 11 bases of the junction unmatched. CDR3 protein: CASSRPGTGRDEQFF. As DNA, the CDR3 is TGTGCCAGCAGCCGTCCCGGGACAGGGCGGGATGAGCAGTTCTTC.

This clonotype occurred a few times. V and J are TRBV2 and TRBJ1-2; 8 bases align to TRBD1. Per the germline V gene, CDR1 is SNHLY and CDR2 is FYNNEI. This CDR3 has 13 amino acids. Unmatched junction bases numbered 3, after V lost 5 bases and J lost 4 bases. The CDR3 DNA is TGTGCCAGCAGTCGGACAGGGCCCTATGGCTACACCTTC. Its protein is CASSRTGPYGYTF.

The chain carries TRBV10-3 and TRBJ2-1; 9 positions agree with TRBD2. CDR1 and CDR2 from the germline V gene are ENHRY and SYGVKD. CDR3 length equals 16 residues. The trim removed 0 bases at V and 7 bases at J, leaving 7 bases unmatched. CDR3 coding DNA: TGTGCCATCAGTGAGTCAGGAGCGGGAGGCACGAATGAGCAGTTCTTC. It codes for CAISESGAGGTNEQFF.

This rearrangement joins TRBV29-1 to TRBJ2-2; perhaps D is TRBD1 or TRBD2 (5 bases each). Germline CDR1 and CDR2: SQVTM and ANQGSEA. The CDR3 totals 13 residues. The ends were cut back, 6 bases at V and 0 bases at J, with 8 bases in the middle. The CDR3 DNA is TGCAGCGTAGGGGACGCGAACACCGGGGAGCTGTTTTTT. This gives the protein CSVGDANTGELFF.

The chain recombines TRBV20-1 with TRBJ1-5; D gene ambiguous. This CDR3 comprises 13 residues. From germline, CDR1 is DFQATT and CDR2 SNEGSKA (reference sequence). The germline V and J ends were trimmed by 0 bases and 4 bases, with 7 bases remaining between them. The CDR3 sequence: CSARETANQPQHF. CDR3 DNA: TGCAGTGCTAGAGAGACGGCTAATCAGCCCCAGCATTTT.

This clonotype was seen a handful of times. This chain uses TRBV5-8 with TRBJ1-2; tentatively, D is TRBD1 (5 bases). Germline V gives CDR1 SGHTS, CDR2 YDEGEE. The CDR3 consists of 14 residues. V was cut by 0 bases and J by 5 bases, with 11 bases left in between. In DNA, the CDR3 is TGTGCCAGCAGCTTGGATGGCAGGGAGTATGGCTACACCTTC. This sequence encodes CASSLDGREYGYTF.

This clonotype has a handful of counts. The chain joins TRBV29-1 to TRBJ2-7; perhaps TRBD2 as D (5 bases). The CDR3 has 11 residues. CDR1 is SQVTM, CDR2 ANQGSEA, per germline. Here the CDR3 reads CIRRAPYEQYF. The CDR3 DNA follows: TGCATCCGGCGGGCCCCCTACGAGCAGTACTTC.

This clonotype was seen more than once but under ten times. J is TRBJ2-7 and V is TRBV29-1, with TRBD1 matching over 11 bases. Germline lookup yields CDR1 SQVTM and CDR2 ANQGSEA. V was pared by 5 bases and J by 6 bases, with 15 bases of the junction left unmatched. This CDR3 is built from 16 residues. The CDR3: CSVKSGTGGSVGEQYF. For the CDR3, the DNA is TGCAGCGTTAAATCCGGGACAGGGGGTTCAGTGGGCGAGCAGTACTTC.

A remark on this clonotype: No DNA is shown, since the ends of the CDR3 on it are uncertain; the CDR3 is the one TCRdb lists. The chain links TRBV6-5 to TRBJ2-5. Inclusive of both ends, the CDR3 amounts to 12 amino acids. Germline-derived CDR1 and CDR2 are MNHEY and SVGAGI. CDR3 sequence: CASSSSGETQYF.

In this sample, this clonotype turned up a few times. The rearrangement joins TRBV20-1 to TRBJ1-2; the match to TRBD1 covers 9 bases. After removal of 5 bases from V and 7 bases from J, the junction contained 8 bases not matched to a gene. The CDR3 totals 13 residues. The germline V gene has CDR1 DFQATT and CDR2 SNEGSKA (reference sequence). The CDR3 spells CSAPGQGAGGYTF. As DNA, the CDR3 is TGCAGTGCTCCGGGACAGGGAGCGGGTGGCTACACCTTC.

The chain joins TRBV12-3 or TRBV12-4 to TRBJ1-5; D might be TRBD1 (6 bases). This CDR3 region has 17 residues. V lost 2 bases, J lost 2 bases, and 16 bases lay in between. The DNA of the CDR3 is TGTGCCAGCAGTTTATCCCGAGGGGGGTACGGCAATCAGCCCCAGCATTTT. Protein product: CASSLSRGGYGNQPQHF.

This clonotype was detected a few times. This sequence joins TRBV18 and TRBJ1-4; D is unresolved. With 5 bases removed from V and 5 bases from J, the gap between germline ends came to 9 bases. This CDR3 spans 13 amino acids. Germline lookup yields CDR1 KGHSH and CDR2 LQKENI. CDR3 sequence (DNA): TGTGCCAGCTCAAGCAGTCACAATGAAAAACTGTTTTTT. Translating it yields CASSSSHNEKLFF. Complete variable domain (other parts from reference TRBV18 and TRBJ1-4): NAGVMQNPRHLVRRRGQEARLRCSPMKGHSHVYWYRQLPEEGLKFMVYLQKENIIDESGMPKERFSAEFPKEGPSILRIQQVVRGDSAAYFCASSSSHNEKLFFGSGTQLSVL.

This clonotype was seen a few times. This chain links TRBV24-1 with TRBJ1-5; 10 bases are shared with TRBD1. CDR1 is KGHDR and CDR2 is SFDVKD in the germline V gene. After removal of 7 bases from V and 6 bases from J, the junction contained 5 bases not matched to a gene. This CDR3 comprises 14 residues. The CDR3 loop reads CATRGQGERQPQHF. The CDR3 region has the DNA TGTGCCACCAGAGGACAGGGGGAACGTCAGCCCCAGCATTTT.

The sample holds a few counts of this clonotype. One end of the junction fails to match germline, which may point to a read error. The chain carries TRBV7-8 and TRBJ2-2, with 8 positions matching TRBD2. Germline V lookup: CDR1 SGHVS, CDR2 FQNEAQ. CDR3 length equals 15 residues. CDR3 in amino acids: CASTLTGGAVWELFF. The CDR3 nucleotides read TGTGCCAGCACCTTAACCGGGGGGGCGGTATGGGAGCTGTTTTTT.

Worth noting for this clonotype: One end of the junction is discordant with germline, which a read error may explain. The V and J genes are TRBV7-2 and TRBJ2-1, with 10 bases identical to TRBD1. CDR3 length: 13 residues. Germline CDR1 reads SGHTA; CDR2 reads FQGNSA. The CDR3 DNA sequence: TGTGCCAGCAGCAGTGACAGGGGGCCCCCTTCTGTCTTC. Translated, it gives CASSSDRGPPSVF. Drawing the rest from reference TRBV7-2 and TRBJ2-1, the complete variable domain is GAGVSQSPSNKVTEKGKDVELRCDPISGHTALYWYRQSLGQGLEFLIYFQGNSAPDKSGLPSDRFSAERTGGSVSTLTIQRTQQEDSAVYLCASSSDRGPPSVFGPGTRLTVL.

The rearrangement uses TRBV2 and TRBJ2-2; D is uncertain. V was shortened by 0 bases and J by 4 bases, with 3 bases between the two germline ends. Germline V gene lookup returns CDR1 SNHLY and CDR2 FYNNEI. The CDR3 covers 13 residues. CDR3 bases: TGTGCCAGCAGTGAAGCCGGCACCGGGGAGCTGTTTTTT. Its protein product is CASSEAGTGELFF.

This clonotype was detected only a few times. The V call is TRBV5-5, the J call TRBJ1-2; perhaps TRBD1 as D (5 bases). The CDR3 runs 15 residues. The germline V gene has CDR1 SGHKS and CDR2 YYEKEE (reference sequence). V was pared by 2 bases and J by 4 bases, with 15 bases between. The CDR3 region is CASSFSVDRIYGYTF. The DNA for the CDR3 is TGTGCCAGCAGCTTTTCCGTTGACAGAATCTATGGCTACACCTTC.

The genes are TRBV4-1 and TRBJ2-5, with TRBD2 identical over 8 bases. Losses at the gene ends were 0 bases for V and 4 bases for J; bases not matched to a gene: 7. Germline V gene lookup returns CDR1 MGHRA and CDR2 YSYEKL. This CDR3 is built from 16 residues. CDR3 sequence reads: CASSQDSGRTRETQYF. CDR3 DNA sequence: TGCGCCAGCAGCCAAGACAGCGGGAGAACGAGAGAGACCCAGTACTTC.

The V call is TRBV28, the J call TRBJ2-3, with D uncertain. Trimming pared 7 bases from V and 5 bases from J, leaving 7 bases between. Germline CDR1 MDHEN, CDR2 SYDVKM. This CDR3 spans 11 amino acids. This CDR3 is CASNTKDTQYF. The CDR3 nucleotides are TGTGCCAGCAATACTAAAGATACGCAGTATTTT.